Listed here is a single TCR beta chain. This clone came up a few times. Its cognate antigen has yet to be identified. The record has no base qualities; no much larger clone is one base away. This specimen belongs to a study of metastatic and nonmetastatic thyroid tumors (dated by TCRdb to the early 2020s). Study-level background: Repertoires from peripheral blood and from tumor or nodule tissue samples of malignant and benign thyroid patients were compared. Overall study outcomes, separate from this receptor: TCR beta diversity was reported as significantly higher in malignant tumors than in benign nodules, in both blood and tumor samples.

Ends trimmed: V by 1 base, J by 2 bases; bases unmatched to a gene: 6. The cysteine opens and the phenylalanine closes a CDR3 of 17 amino acids. Only CDR3 DNA is held: 51 bases, read in frame from base 1. Reading the germline V gene gives CDR1 LGHNA and CDR2 YNFKEQ. Before undergoing thyroid surgery, none of the patients had been given any kind of treatment. Using T-cell receptor beta sequencing, the researchers looked back retrospectively at clinical samples from patients, gathered between the early 2010s and the late 2010s. Libraries were prepared through PCR. TCRdb records Illumina HiSeq 4000 as the sequencer. High-throughput sequencing was used to profile the CDR3 region of the TCR beta-chain in every patient. The original pipeline was this. CDR3 differences across clinicopathological groups were used to build a classifier for discriminating distant-metastatic papillary thyroid cancer patients. To measure repertoire diversity the researchers used the Shannon index, while the Morisita-Horn index served to gauge how similar the tumor and blood repertoires were. The raw public reads went through TCRdb reprocessing: fastp at Q25, MiXCR clone calling, in-frame beta chains kept. The V and J calls come from TCRdb's annotation, not from the publication. The sample records roughly 22,000 clones, around an eighth of which are singletons. The ten largest clonotypes hold roughly an eighth of the sample.

Sequencing was performed on blood. The chain employs TRBV4-2 and TRBJ2-4; TRBD1 aligns with 9 central bases. The receptor's source is a female donor with papillary thyroid cancer or a benign thyroid nodule (not recorded which). Some clones in this sample may be carry-over from other donors' samples. The base sequence is TGTGCCAGCAGCCAAGTGGACAGGGGTGCAACCAAAAACATTCAGTACTTC. Its protein product is CASSQVDRGATKNIQYF.